One sample yielded the 28 T cell receptor beta chains listed below, sequenced in a study of cytomegalovirus exposure and HLA in healthy donors. Primers included in the PCR were 60 Vbeta and 13 Jbeta primers. Using immunoSEQ multiplex PCR, the repertoire was profiled, and TCRdb retains in-frame clones only, with some absent. Of approximately 100,000 clones detected, 71% appear once; the ten largest clones hold roughly 2.8%. The material sequenced was PBMCs. The receptors derive from a female donor in good health and CMV-seronegative.

The chain has TRBV28 and TRBJ1-4, with 8 bases aligning to TRBD1. This CDR3 is 14 amino acids long. Germline V gives CDR1 MDHEN, CDR2 SYDVKM. J was trimmed by 8 bases and V by 5 bases; bases with no gene match: 7. CDR3 sequence (DNA): TGTGCCAGCAGTGTGGTCGGACAGGGCGAAAAACTGTTTTTT. Residues: CASSVVGQGEKLFF.

This clone was seen just once. The chain carries TRBV7-9 and TRBJ1-1; TRBD1 agrees at 11 bases. Germline CDR1 SEHNR, CDR2 FQNEAQ (reference sequence). V lost 1 base, J lost 7 bases, and 8 bases stayed unmatched. The CDR3 covers 16 residues. The CDR3 nucleotides are TGTGCCAGCAGCTTAGTCCCCGGACAGGGGGCGGGTGAAGCTTTCTTT. As protein: CASSLVPGQGAGEAFF.

This sequence joins TRBV5-4 and TRBJ2-2, with 7 bases lining up with TRBD1. The germline V gene has CDR1 SGHNT and CDR2 YYREEE (reference sequence). The junction had 8 bases not matched to a gene; V was cut back by 4 bases and J by 11 bases. The CDR3 is 13 amino acids. The CDR3 DNA sequence: TGTGCCAGCAGCAAAGGACAGGTTGGAGAGCTGTTTTTT. Its translation is CASSKGQVGELFF.

This clone was counted once. The V call is TRBV5-1, the J call TRBJ1-1; D perhaps matches TRBD1 (6 bases). The V end was cut by 3 bases, the J end by 2 bases, with 14 bases between. CDR1 is SGHRS, CDR2 YFSETQ, per germline. The CDR3 sequence is 15 residues long. The CDR3 DNA sequence: TGCGCCAGCAGCTGGAAGACAGGTTCAAACACTGAAGCTTTCTTT. Amino acid sequence: CASSWKTGSNTEAFF.

The chain recombines TRBV5-1 with TRBJ2-7; a weak D match, TRBD1 (7 bases). The germline gives CDR1 SGHRS, CDR2 YFSETQ. V was shortened by 4 bases and J by 5 bases, with 19 bases between the two germline ends. This CDR3 has 15 residues. CDR3 nucleotides: TGCGCCAGCAGCAGGGGGGACAGCAATCCGGACGAGCAGTACTTC. Amino acids: CASSRGDSNPDEQYF.

The CDR3 sequence is CASSKTSGNQPQHF. Here the CDR3 DNA reads TGTGCCAGCAGCAAGACCTCGGGGAATCAGCCCCAGCATTTT. The chain uses TRBV2 and TRBJ1-5, with D uncertain. V was clipped by 6 bases and J by 4 bases, with 13 bases between them. This CDR3 spans 14 amino acids. Per germline, CDR1 SNHLY and CDR2 FYNNEI.

V and J are TRBV10-2 and TRBJ2-5, with 7 bases matching TRBD1. J lost 0 bases, V lost 2 bases, and 9 bases had no gene match. Germline V CDR1 and CDR2: WSHSY, SAAADI. CDR3 length: 17 amino acids. CDR3 residues: CASSEAQGWGYQETQYF. CDR3 DNA: TGCGCCAGCAGTGAGGCACAGGGGTGGGGGTACCAAGAGACCCAGTACTTC.

V gene TRBV28 combines with J gene TRBJ2-3; D remains ambiguous. CDR3 length: 11 amino acids. Germline V CDR1 and CDR2: MDHEN, SYDVKM. V lost 5 bases and J 7 bases, leaving 7 bases between the germline ends. CDR3 amino acids: CASSGAYTQYF. CDR3 bases: TGTGCCAGCAGTGGAGCATATACGCAGTATTTT. Supplemented by reference TRBV28 and TRBJ2-3, the full variable domain reads DVKVTQSSRYLVKRTGEKVFLECVQDMDHENMFWYRQDPGLGLRLIYFSYDVKMKEKGDIPEGYSVSREKKERFSLILESASTNQTSMYLCASSGAYTQYFGPGTRLTVL.

The chain couples TRBV7-4 to TRBJ2-7; tentative D call: TRBD1 (5 bases). The CDR3 has 16 residues. Trimming cost V 5 bases and J 6 bases, with 23 bases left between them. Germline V gene data show CDR1 as SGHVT and CDR2 as SQSDAQ. For the CDR3, the DNA is TGTGCCAGCAGCAAAAGGGGCATGGCCTGGGGTTCCGAGCAGTACTTC. This sequence encodes CASSKRGMAWGSEQYF.

The rearrangement joins TRBV9 to TRBJ2-1, with D unresolved. V was trimmed by 2 bases and J by 5 bases, leaving 8 bases between them. The CDR3 runs to 13 residues. Per the germline V gene, CDR1 is SGDLS and CDR2 is YYNGEE. CDR3 amino acids: CASSVFPDNEQFF. CDR3 nucleotide sequence: TGTGCCAGCAGCGTTTTCCCCGACAATGAGCAGTTCTTC.

The chain has TRBV19 and TRBJ1-2, with 10 bases fitting TRBD1. This CDR3 is 14 amino acids long. Germline V gene lookup returns CDR1 LNHDA and CDR2 SQIVND (reference sequence). With 5 bases clipped from V and 5 bases from J, the junction kept 5 bases outside the gene matches. The CDR3 bases are TGTGCCAGTAGTCCTCCGGGACAGGGGTATGGCTACACCTTC. This codes for CASSPPGQGYGYTF.

This clone was counted a few times. The chain couples TRBV6-4 to TRBJ2-3, with D possibly being TRBD2 (5 bases). CDR1 is MRHNA and CDR2 is SNTAGT in the germline V gene. CDR3 length: 14 residues. Trimming pared 8 bases from V and 1 base from J, leaving 13 bases between. In DNA form, the CDR3 reads TGTGCCAGCGCCCGGGGTAGCGGCACAGATACGCAGTATTTT. This gives the protein CASARGSGTDTQYF.

The V and J genes are TRBV9 and TRBJ2-3, with D possibly TRBD1 on 5 matching bases. The CDR3 is made up of 15 amino acids. Germline CDR1 and CDR2: SGDLS and YYNGEE. V lost 6 bases to trimming and J lost 0 bases, with 14 bases between them. The CDR3 coding sequence is TGTGCCAGCACCCAAGGGGTTACTAGCACAGATACGCAGTATTTT. Translation: CASTQGVTSTDTQYF.

By sample share, this clone is medium-sized. This chain uses TRBV5-5 with TRBJ2-7; TRBD2 matches 7 bases. The CDR3 totals 14 residues. The trim removed 4 bases at V and 6 bases at J, leaving 10 bases unmatched. In germline, CDR1 is SGHKS, CDR2 YYEKEE (reference sequence). CDR3 amino acids: CASSLGRASFEQYF. The DNA of the CDR3 is TGTGCCAGCAGCCTAGGGAGGGCCTCGTTCGAGCAGTACTTC. The complete variable domain, with remaining parts taken from reference TRBV5-5 and TRBJ2-7, reads DAGVTQSPTHLIKTRGQQVTLRCSPISGHKSVSWYQQVLGQGPQFIFQYYEKEERGRGNFPDRFSARQFPNYSSELNVNALLLGDSALYLCASSLGRASFEQYFGPGTRLTVT.

V usage is TRBV5-1 and J usage is TRBJ2-2, with 8 bases aligning to TRBD1. CDR1 and CDR2 (germline): SGHRS, YFSETQ. The CDR3 totals 17 residues. V shed 1 base and J 6 bases; nucleotides not matched to a gene: 11. CDR3 sequence: CASSLLSGQALPGELFF. For the CDR3, the DNA is TGCGCCAGCAGCTTGTTATCGGGACAGGCCCTTCCCGGGGAGCTGTTTTTT. Full variable domain (outside the CDR3, taken from reference TRBV5-1 and TRBJ2-2): KAGVTQTPRYLIKTRGQQVTLSCSPISGHRSVSWYQQTPGQGLQFLFEYFSETQRNKGNFPGRFSGRQFSNSRSEMNVSTLELGDSALYLCASSLLSGQALPGELFFGEGSRLTVL.

The chain joins TRBV5-5 to TRBJ1-3; D may be TRBD1 (5 bases). Trimming removed 2 bases at V and 4 bases at J, with 10 bases between. Germline V CDR1 and CDR2: SGHKS, YYEKEE (reference sequence). This CDR3 spans 14 amino acids. In DNA form, the CDR3 reads TGTGCCAGCAGCTTAGGACAACAGGGAAACACCATATATTTT. Translated: CASSLGQQGNTIYF.

The chain couples TRBV29-1 to TRBJ1-4; no clear D. V gave up 0 bases and J gave up 5 bases, with 4 bases separating them. The CDR3 covers 12 residues. Germline V gene sequence: CDR1 SQVTM, CDR2 ANQGSEA. The CDR3 loop reads CSVEDSNEKLFF. Written as DNA, the CDR3 is TGCAGCGTTGAAGATAGCAATGAAAAACTGTTTTTT.

The V gene is TRBV18, the J gene TRBJ2-7; D gene unclear. V dropped 6 bases and J dropped 0 bases, with 15 bases sitting between them. Germline V gene lookup returns CDR1 KGHSH and CDR2 LQKENI. The CDR3 runs to 15 residues. DNA of the CDR3: TGTGCCAGCTCTCCTATTCCTAGTTCCTCCTACGAGCAGTACTTC. The encoded protein is CASSPIPSSSYEQYF. The variable domain in full, with the rest retrieved from reference TRBV18 and TRBJ2-7, is NAGVMQNPRHLVRRRGQEARLRCSPMKGHSHVYWYRQLPEEGLKFMVYLQKENIIDESGMPKERFSAEFPKEGPSILRIQQVVRGDSAAYFCASSPIPSSSYEQYFGPGTRLTVT.

This clone was seen a few times. The genes are TRBV5-6 and TRBJ2-2; D not certain. Germline CDR1 reads SGHDT; CDR2 reads YYEEEE. This CDR3 has 14 residues. V was clipped by 2 bases and J by 6 bases, with 11 bases between them. The CDR3 sequence is CASSLSPPAGELFF. The CDR3 coding sequence is TGTGCCAGCAGCTTAAGCCCCCCGGCCGGGGAGCTGTTTTTT. The variable domain in full, with the rest retrieved from reference TRBV5-6 and TRBJ2-2, is DAGVTQSPTHLIKTRGQQVTLRCSPKSGHDTVSWYQQALGQGPQFIFQYYEEEERQRGNFPDRFSGHQFPNYSSELNVNALLLGDSALYLCASSLSPPAGELFFGEGSRLTVL.

This clone was found a few times. The chain employs TRBV5-5 and TRBJ1-1; TRBD1 agrees at 11 bases. CDR3 length: 15 amino acids. Germline loops: CDR1 SGHKS, CDR2 YYEKEE (reference sequence). Germline trimming cut 2 bases from V and 4 bases from J; bases unmatched to any gene: 4. The CDR3 region has the DNA TGTGCCAGCAGCTTAGTAGGACAGGGGGCCACTGAAGCTTTCTTT. It specifies CASSLVGQGATEAFF. The whole variable domain, filled in from reference TRBV5-5 and TRBJ1-1, reads DAGVTQSPTHLIKTRGQQVTLRCSPISGHKSVSWYQQVLGQGPQFIFQYYEKEERGRGNFPDRFSARQFPNYSSELNVNALLLGDSALYLCASSLVGQGATEAFFGQGTRLTVV.

The V and J genes are TRBV30 and TRBJ2-3; 10 bases fit TRBD2. Germline values: CDR1 GTSNPN, CDR2 SVGIG (reference sequence). J lost 7 bases, V lost 5 bases, and 3 bases had no gene match. The length of the CDR3 is 12 residues. CDR3 in DNA: TGTGCCTGGGGACTAGCGGTGTATACGCAGTATTTT. Its translation: CAWGLAVYTQYF.

V gene TRBV30 combines with J gene TRBJ2-1; 8 nucleotides match TRBD2. Per the germline V gene, CDR1 is GTSNPN and CDR2 is SVGIG (reference sequence). Trimming took 5 bases from V and 8 from J; bases not matched to a gene: 11. The CDR3 runs to 14 residues. The CDR3 sequence is CAWGPGGLLYEQFF. CDR3 in DNA: TGTGCCTGGGGACCGGGAGGGCTTCTCTATGAGCAGTTCTTC.

This chain joins TRBV7-2 and TRBJ2-7; TRBD2 matches 9 bases. J lost 1 base, V lost 5 bases, and 6 bases had no gene match. Germline loops: CDR1 SGHTA, CDR2 FQGNSA. This CDR3 comprises 15 residues. The CDR3 reads CASSTSSGVSYEQYF. The CDR3 DNA is TGTGCCAGCAGCACCTCTAGCGGGGTTTCCTACGAGCAGTACTTC.

The V call is TRBV2, the J call TRBJ1-1, with D hard to call. Trimming cost V 4 bases and J 1 base, with 7 bases left between them. The CDR3 sequence is 13 residues long. Looked up from germline, CDR1 is SNHLY and CDR2 is FYNNEI. The chain's CDR3 is CASSGLKNTEAFF. DNA of the CDR3: TGTGCCAGCAGTGGTCTTAAGAACACTGAAGCTTTCTTT.

The table lists this clone with a few counts. The rearrangement joins TRBV19 to TRBJ2-6; D is possibly TRBD2 (6 bases). The CDR3 extends over 16 amino acids. The V and J ends lost 4 bases and 4 bases respectively, with 14 bases between them. CDR1 and CDR2 from the germline V gene are LNHDA and SQIVND (reference sequence). Here the CDR3 reads CASSRDAAGGANVLTF. The DNA of the CDR3 is TGTGCCAGTAGTAGGGATGCCGCGGGGGGGGCCAACGTCCTGACTTTC.

The rearrangement links TRBV28 to TRBJ2-5; possible D gene TRBD1, 6 bases. Trimming pared 10 bases from V and 2 bases from J, leaving 20 bases between. This CDR3 has 15 amino acids. Germline V gene lookup returns CDR1 MDHEN and CDR2 SYDVKM. The CDR3 reads CATTPPGTLQETQYF. The DNA of the CDR3 is TGTGCCACCACACCTCCCGGGACATTGCAAGAGACCCAGTACTTC.

The genes are TRBV5-1 and TRBJ1-1; 9 nucleotides align to TRBD1. V shed 5 bases and J 2 bases; nucleotides not matched to a gene: 4. The CDR3 is 14 residues long. In germline, CDR1 is SGHRS, CDR2 YFSETQ. The DNA of the CDR3 is TGCGCCAGCAGTTCGACAGGGGGTAACACTGAAGCTTTCTTT. Translating gives CASSSTGGNTEAFF.

The chain has TRBV7-2 and TRBJ2-5; possible D gene TRBD2, 6 bases. The V end was cut by 3 bases, the J end by 2 bases, with 10 bases between. The CDR3 length is 14 residues. The germline CDR1 and CDR2 sequences are SGHTA and FQGNSA. The CDR3 here is CASSLGGAQETQYF. The CDR3 DNA is TGTGCCAGCAGCTTGGGGGGAGCGCAAGAGACCCAGTACTTC.